A single sample is the source of the 5 T cell receptor beta chains below, sequenced in a study of human T cells and chemical hapten exposure. TCRdb re-called the RACE reads with MiXCR, one entry per CDR3 protein. This sample has 75,000 to 100,000 distinct CDR3 sequences; under 15% occur once, and the top ten carry approximately 2%. Sample time point: patch test 1, 2 weeks after DPC sensitization. Specified treatment: therapeutic diphenylcyclopropenone sensitization with weekly scalp DPC. Sequencing used whole blood, obtained in connection with sensitization to the hapten diphenylcyclopropenone (DPC). The receptors were sampled from a woman aged 40 to 50 with alopecia areata. Some clones in this sample may be carry-over from other donors' samples.

This clonotype was seen more than once but under ten times. The chain carries TRBV20-1 and TRBJ2-4, with D perhaps matching TRBD1 (6 bases). Germline V CDR1 and CDR2: DFQATT, SNEGSKA (reference sequence). V gave up 5 bases and J gave up 6 bases, with 17 bases separating them. The CDR3 is 14 residues long. The CDR3 bases are TGCAGTGCTTCCTGGACAGCCCGGGGAAACATTCAGTACTTC. This sequence encodes CSASWTARGNIQYF.

The chain links TRBV20-1 to TRBJ2-7; no clear D. The V and J ends lost 1 base and 4 bases respectively, with 17 bases between them. This CDR3 is built from 15 residues. Germline assignment: CDR1 DFQATT and CDR2 SNEGSKA (reference sequence). This CDR3 is CSARGPSPPLYEQYF. The CDR3 DNA reads TGCAGTGCTAGAGGCCCCAGCCCACCCCTTTACGAGCAGTACTTC.

The V and J genes are TRBV29-1 and TRBJ2-5; TRBD1 or TRBD2 may be the D gene (5 bases each). CDR1 is SQVTM and CDR2 is ANQGSEA in the germline V gene. V was cut by 4 bases and J by 4 bases, with 13 bases left in between. The CDR3 is 13 residues long. Written as DNA, the CDR3 is TGCAGCGTTGTGGTTGGGGCGGGAGAGACCCAGTACTTC. As protein: CSVVVGAGETQYF.

CDR3 sequence: CASSSRSLRNEQFF. The CDR3, as DNA: TGTGCCAGCAGTTCCCGATCGTTGCGCAATGAGCAGTTCTTC. The gene calls are TRBV27 and TRBJ2-1; D uncertain. V was cut by 4 bases and J by 6 bases, with 13 bases left in between. The CDR3 totals 14 residues. Germline CDR1 MNHEY, CDR2 SMNVEV (reference sequence).

V usage is TRBV7-2 and J usage is TRBJ2-1; 11 nucleotides agree with TRBD2. The CDR3 is made up of 16 amino acids. The germline V gene encodes CDR1 SGHTA and CDR2 FQGNSA. V trimming: 3 bases; J trimming: 9 bases; junction bases outside the gene matches: 10. The CDR3 nucleotides are TGTGCCAGCAGCTTTAGCGGGAGGGCCCTTCGCACTGAGCAGTTCTTC. Translated: CASSFSGRALRTEQFF.